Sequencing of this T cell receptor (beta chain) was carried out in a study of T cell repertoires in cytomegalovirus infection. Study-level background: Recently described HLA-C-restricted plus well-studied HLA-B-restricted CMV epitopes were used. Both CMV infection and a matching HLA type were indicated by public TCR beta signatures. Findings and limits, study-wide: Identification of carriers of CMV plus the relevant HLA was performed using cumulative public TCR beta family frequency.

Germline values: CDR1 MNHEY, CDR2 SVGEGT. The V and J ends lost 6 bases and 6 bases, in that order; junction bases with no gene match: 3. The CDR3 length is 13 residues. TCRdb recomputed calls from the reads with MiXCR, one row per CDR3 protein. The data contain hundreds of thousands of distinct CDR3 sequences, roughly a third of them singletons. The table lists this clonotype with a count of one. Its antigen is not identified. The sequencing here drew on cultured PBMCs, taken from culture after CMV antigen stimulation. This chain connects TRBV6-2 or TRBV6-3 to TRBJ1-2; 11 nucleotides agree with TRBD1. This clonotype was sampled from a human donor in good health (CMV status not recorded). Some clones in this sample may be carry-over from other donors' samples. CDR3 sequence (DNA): TGTGCCAGCAGAAGGACAGGGGGCGATGGCTACACCTTC. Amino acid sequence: CASRRTGGDGYTF.